Sequencing of this T cell receptor (beta chain) was carried out in a study of shared T cell receptors in the human thymus. CDR1 and CDR2 from the germline V gene are LNHDA and SQIVND (reference sequence). The CDR3 is made up of 11 amino acids. The V end was cut by 5 bases, the J end by 1 base, with 2 bases between. Clones were read by immunoSEQ multiplex PCR, and TCRdb kept only the in-frame ones, dropping some. The table lists about 380,000 clones, roughly 94% of them singletons, with 0.015% to 0.02% in the top ten. V usage is TRBV19 and J usage is TRBJ2-5; the D is unclear. The sequenced sample was thymocytes. The origin of this receptor is a human donor. The CDR3 sequence: CASSVQETQYF. As DNA, the CDR3 is TGTGCCAGTAGTGTCCAAGAGACCCAGTACTTC.